Following are 28 T cell receptor beta chains from one sample sequenced in a study of blood T cell repertoires in COVID-19. Assay used: immunoSEQ multiplex PCR; TCRdb lists only in-frame clones, some missing. In the table there are over 150,000 clones, about 72% of which are singletons. Source material: PBMCs or T cells enriched from blood (not recorded which). These TCRs come from a woman in her forties or fifties who had recovered from COVID-19.

This clone was recorded many times. Other DNA variants within this sample encode the same CDR3. This chain connects TRBV19 to TRBJ2-7; 9 positions agree with TRBD2. V lost 8 bases and J lost 5; bases outside the gene matches: 7. Germline loops: CDR1 LNHDA, CDR2 SQIVND (reference sequence). The length of the CDR3 is 13 residues. CDR3 in amino acids: CASAGTSRHEQYF. The CDR3 nucleotides read TGTGCCAGTGCCGGGACTAGCAGACACGAGCAGTACTTC. The entire variable domain, with the rest obtained from reference TRBV19 and TRBJ2-7, is as follows: DGGITQSPKYLFRKEGQNVTLSCEQNLNHDAMYWYRQDPGQGLRLIYYSQIVNDFQKGDIAEGYSVSREKKESFPLTVTSAQKNPTAFYLCASAGTSRHEQYFGPGTRLTVT.

The CDR3 DNA is TGTGCCAGCAGCACCGGGACAGGGCAAGAGACCCAGTACTTC. Translated: CASSTGTGQETQYF. The chain is built from TRBV7-9 and TRBJ2-5, with TRBD1 identical over 9 bases. The germline V gene has CDR1 SEHNR and CDR2 FQNEAQ (reference sequence). The CDR3 extends over 14 amino acids. After removal of 5 bases from V and 2 bases from J, the junction contained 3 bases not matched to a gene.

The V call is TRBV13, the J call TRBJ2-2; TRBD2 matches 7 bases. The germline V gene has CDR1 PRHDT and CDR2 FYEKMQ (reference sequence). With 1 base clipped from V and 6 bases from J, the junction kept 8 bases outside the gene matches. The CDR3 sequence is 16 residues long. This chain's CDR3 is CASSLVRGSGSGELFF. As DNA, the CDR3 is TGTGCCAGCAGCTTAGTGCGCGGGAGCGGTTCCGGGGAGCTGTTTTTT. Full variable domain (missing parts from reference TRBV13 and TRBJ2-2): AAGVIQSPRHLIKEKRETATLKCYPIPRHDTVYWYQQGPGQDPQFLISFYEKMQSDKGSIPDRFSAQQFSDYHSELNMSSLELGDSALYFCASSLVRGSGSGELFFGEGSRLTVL.

This clone has more than one count but fewer than ten. DNA for the CDR3: TGCGCCAGCAGCTTGGCTCCTCCGGGACTAGCGGGAGCTAAGCAGTTCTTC. It encodes CASSLAPPGLAGAKQFF. The chain uses TRBV5-1 and TRBJ2-1; 14 nucleotides match TRBD2. The CDR3 runs to 17 residues. V trimming: 0 bases; J trimming: 11 bases; junction bases outside the gene matches: 10. Germline-derived CDR1 and CDR2 are SGHRS and YFSETQ.

Only one count was recorded for this clone. The chain employs TRBV12-3 or TRBV12-4 and TRBJ2-7; unclear D gene. Between the trimmed V and J ends, which lost 5 bases and 5 bases, there was a span of 13 bases. The CDR3 is 13 amino acids. CDR3 sequence reads: CASSPFVVDEQYF. Here the CDR3 DNA reads TGTGCCAGCAGTCCGTTTGTAGTCGACGAGCAGTACTTC.

J is TRBJ1-5 and V is TRBV28, with 7 bases matching TRBD1. The CDR3 is 15 amino acids. The germline V gene has CDR1 MDHEN and CDR2 SYDVKM. V was pared by 9 bases and J by 0 bases, with 8 bases of the junction left unmatched. CDR3 nucleotide sequence: TGTGCCAGGAGTCCCCAGGGGGATAGCAATCAGCCCCAGCATTTT. Translated: CARSPQGDSNQPQHF. The full variable domain, in which reference TRBV28 and TRBJ1-5 provide the parts outside the CDR3, is DVKVTQSSRYLVKRTGEKVFLECVQDMDHENMFWYRQDPGLGLRLIYFSYDVKMKEKGDIPEGYSVSREKKERFSLILESASTNQTSMYLCARSPQGDSNQPQHFGDGTRLSIL.

This clone occurred a few times. The rearrangement joins TRBV7-3 to TRBJ1-6; 9 bases agree with TRBD1. CDR1 SGHTA and CDR2 FQGTGA come from the germline V gene. V lost 5 bases and J lost 10; bases outside the gene matches: 12. There are 16 residues in the CDR3. CDR3 residues: CASSRSGQGEYSPLHF. The CDR3 bases are TGTGCCAGCAGCCGATCGGGACAGGGAGAATACTCACCCCTCCACTTT.

The genes are TRBV27 and TRBJ1-5, with D perhaps matching TRBD1 (6 bases). The ends were cut back, 1 base at V and 0 bases at J, with 10 bases in the middle. This CDR3 is 16 amino acids long. Germline V lookup: CDR1 MNHEY, CDR2 SMNVEV (reference sequence). CDR3 DNA: TGTGCCAGCAGTTTATTGGGACATAGTAGCAATCAGCCCCAGCATTTT. This translates into CASSLLGHSSNQPQHF.

This clone was seen a few times. As DNA, the CDR3 is TGTGCCAGCAGCAGCACTTCCACGGGGGGCTACACCTTC. Its translation: CASSSTSTGGYTF. This chain joins TRBV7-2 and TRBJ1-2; D unclear. The CDR3 consists of 13 residues. Trimming removed 5 bases at V and 8 bases at J, with 15 bases between. Germline V CDR1 and CDR2: SGHTA, FQGNSA. Supplemented by reference TRBV7-2 and TRBJ1-2, the full variable domain reads GAGVSQSPSNKVTEKGKDVELRCDPISGHTALYWYRQSLGQGLEFLIYFQGNSAPDKSGLPSDRFSAERTGGSVSTLTIQRTQQEDSAVYLCASSSTSTGGYTFGSGTRLTVV.

The rearrangement uses TRBV6-2 or TRBV6-3 and TRBJ1-1; D gene unclear. Germline assignment: CDR1 MNHEY and CDR2 SVGEGT. CDR3 length equals 15 residues. V lost 5 bases, J lost 0 bases, and 13 bases lay in between. The CDR3 sequence is CASSRGTVVNTEAFF. The CDR3 nucleotides read TGTGCCAGCAGTCGGGGAACTGTAGTGAACACTGAAGCTTTCTTT.

The CDR3, as DNA: TGTGCCAGCAGTTTGGGAGGGGGATTCACAGATACGCAGTATTTT. The encoded protein is CASSLGGGFTDTQYF. The chain has TRBV28 and TRBJ2-3; D may be TRBD2 (7 bases). Germline CDR1 reads MDHEN; CDR2 reads SYDVKM. The CDR3 sequence is 15 residues long. Deletions cut 3 bases from V and 2 bases from J, with 12 bases between.

The chain couples TRBV7-9 to TRBJ2-5, with TRBD2 as a possible D gene (6 bases). The V end lost 6 bases, the J end lost 1 base, and 15 bases lay between the germline ends. This CDR3 is 15 amino acids long. Germline V gives CDR1 SEHNR, CDR2 FQNEAQ (reference sequence). CDR3 residues: CASSTLGLTQETQYF. The CDR3 DNA reads TGTGCCAGCAGTACGCTCGGACTAACCCAAGAGACCCAGTACTTC.

The J gene is TRBJ2-3, the V gene TRBV10-2, with 7 nucleotides matching TRBD2. V shed 2 bases and J 8 bases; nucleotides not matched to a gene: 4. This CDR3 comprises 13 residues. Germline V gene lookup returns CDR1 WSHSY and CDR2 SAAADI. The CDR3 DNA sequence: TGCGCCAGCAGTGAGAAGGGAGGGAGTACGCAGTATTTT. Amino acids: CASSEKGGSTQYF.

The chain has TRBV10-1 and TRBJ2-1; TRBD2 agrees at 7 bases. The ends lost 1 base at V and 9 bases at J; junction bases unmatched: 9. Germline V lookup: CDR1 WNHNN, CDR2 SYGVQD (reference sequence). This CDR3 is built from 15 residues. CDR3 amino acids: CASSEYRAGTGEQFF. The CDR3 DNA follows: TGCGCCAGCAGTGAGTATCGAGCGGGGACGGGTGAGCAGTTCTTC.

The rearrangement links TRBV10-3 to TRBJ2-3, with TRBD2 matching 14 bases. CDR3 length equals 15 residues. Germline-derived CDR1 and CDR2 are ENHRY and SYGVKD. Germline trimming cut 5 bases from V and 8 bases from J; bases unmatched to any gene: 6. In DNA form, the CDR3 reads TGTGCCATCAGTCCGGGACTAGCGGGAGCAGGTACGCAGTATTTT. Its protein is CAISPGLAGAGTQYF.

This clone was picked up one time. The chain joins TRBV5-8 to TRBJ2-7; D gene ambiguous. The V end lost 0 bases, the J end lost 6 bases, and 4 bases lay between the germline ends. The CDR3 has 11 residues. Germline V lookup: CDR1 SGHTS, CDR2 YDEGEE. The CDR3 region has the DNA TGTGCCAGCAGCTTGGTCGTCGAGCAGTACTTC. It specifies CASSLVVEQYF.

This clone was counted once. The genes are TRBV3-1 (or the pseudogene TRBV3-2) and TRBJ1-1; D is possibly TRBD1 (6 bases). CDR1 is LGHDT and CDR2 is YNNKEL in the germline V gene (reference sequence). The CDR3 extends over 15 amino acids. The V end was cut by 1 base, the J end by 5 bases, with 14 bases between. The CDR3 sequence: CASSQASRGRTEAFF. In nucleotides, the CDR3 is TGTGCCAGCAGCCAAGCTTCCAGGGGCAGAACTGAAGCTTTCTTT.

The chain is built from TRBV7-2 and TRBJ1-5; 8 bases match TRBD1. V gave up 4 bases and J gave up 7 bases; unmatched junction bases: 9. The CDR3 contains 15 residues. Germline V gene data show CDR1 as SGHTA and CDR2 as FQGNSA. In DNA, the CDR3 is TGTGCCAGCAGCTCGGACAGGGCACTAGGGCAGCCCCAGCATTTT. Amino acid sequence: CASSSDRALGQPQHF.

The rearrangement links TRBV2 to TRBJ1-1; 10 nucleotides match TRBD1. In germline, CDR1 is SNHLY, CDR2 FYNNEI. Trimming removed 6 bases from V and 0 bases from J; junction bases left unmatched: 1. The CDR3 contains 14 residues. As DNA, the CDR3 is TGTGCCAGCAGGGGACAGGGGTTGAACACTGAAGCTTTCTTT. It specifies CASRGQGLNTEAFF.

The chain couples TRBV28 to TRBJ1-6; tentatively, D is TRBD1 (6 bases). The CDR3 extends over 13 amino acids. Trimming stripped 9 bases from V and 7 bases from J, with 13 bases between. The germline V gene has CDR1 MDHEN and CDR2 SYDVKM. Here the CDR3 reads CASKQGWNSPLHF. CDR3 DNA: TGTGCCAGTAAACAGGGTTGGAATTCACCCCTCCACTTT.

The chain links TRBV5-1 to TRBJ2-3; a possible D gene is TRBD2 (5 bases). V was clipped by 4 bases and J by 2 bases, with 11 bases between them. CDR1 and CDR2 (germline): SGHRS, YFSETQ. This CDR3 has 14 amino acids. Here the CDR3 DNA reads TGCGCCAGCAGCCTCGGAGGCCCCACAGATACGCAGTATTTT. Its protein product is CASSLGGPTDTQYF.

The chain joins TRBV12-3 or TRBV12-4 to TRBJ1-5; unclear D gene. This CDR3 spans 13 amino acids. The V end was cut by 4 bases, the J end by 4 bases, with 8 bases between. CDR3 nucleotides: TGTGCCAGCAGTTCGCACAGAAATCAGCCCCAGCATTTT. Protein sequence: CASSSHRNQPQHF.

This clone was recorded a few times. V and J are TRBV12-3 or TRBV12-4 and TRBJ1-3; D call uncertain. The CDR3 consists of 13 residues. Trimming removed 9 bases at V and 4 bases at J, with 13 bases between. This CDR3 is CASASGAGNTIYF. In DNA, the CDR3 is TGTGCCAGTGCTTCGGGTGCAGGAAACACCATATATTTT.

The V and J genes are TRBV7-2 and TRBJ2-1; the match to TRBD2 covers 10 bases. The CDR3 runs 15 residues. Germline CDR1 and CDR2: SGHTA and FQGNSA. The V and J ends lost 5 bases and 7 bases, in that order; junction bases with no gene match: 8. The CDR3 is CASSPRFSGRNEQFF. As DNA, the CDR3 is TGTGCCAGCAGCCCTCGTTTTAGCGGGAGGAATGAGCAGTTCTTC.

The chain couples TRBV2 to TRBJ1-2; TRBD1 matches at 10 bases. Germline V lookup: CDR1 SNHLY, CDR2 FYNNEI. J was trimmed by 6 bases and V by 5 bases; bases with no gene match: 3. The CDR3 loop spans 13 amino acids. Here the CDR3 DNA reads TGTGCCAGCAGTTCTGACAGGGGGCATGGCTACACCTTC. It yields the protein CASSSDRGHGYTF.

The chain links TRBV3-1 (or the pseudogene TRBV3-2) to TRBJ2-7; 9 nucleotides agree with TRBD1. J was trimmed by 0 bases and V by 4 bases; bases with no gene match: 7. Germline lookup yields CDR1 LGHDT and CDR2 YNNKEL (reference sequence). The CDR3 has 16 residues. The chain's CDR3 is CASSPRQGGYSYEQYF. CDR3 sequence (DNA): TGTGCCAGCAGCCCACGACAGGGGGGATACTCCTACGAGCAGTACTTC.

This chain joins TRBV29-1 and TRBJ2-1, with D unclear. CDR3 size: 13 residues. Between the trimmed V and J ends, which lost 2 bases and 3 bases, there was a span of 8 bases. Germline CDR1 is SQVTM and CDR2 is ANQGSEA. In nucleotides, the CDR3 is TGCAGCGTTGAATCGACTTTCTACAATGAGCAGTTCTTC. Protein product: CSVESTFYNEQFF.

The chain couples TRBV19 to TRBJ2-1; 12 bases align to TRBD2. The CDR3 has 16 residues. Germline CDR1 and CDR2: LNHDA and SQIVND (reference sequence). V shed 2 bases and J 3 bases; nucleotides not matched to a gene: 2. The CDR3 DNA sequence: TGTGCCAGTAGTATACTAGCGGGGGGGGTCTACAATGAGCAGTTCTTC. Residues: CASSILAGGVYNEQFF.